This T cell receptor (beta chain) was found in a study of blood T cell repertoires in COVID-19 (dated by TCRdb to 2018 to 2020). Describing the broader study: Samples from collaborators originated in the United States, Italy and Spain and spanned both the acute and convalescent phases of COVID-19. A freely available public database, intended as a resource for researchers studying the immune response to SARS-CoV-2, is where the repertoires were released. The material from the prospective study consisted of cDNA or gDNA derived from T cells, B-cell-depleted T cells, or PBMCs. Deeply sampled blood TCRbeta repertoires from subjects exposed to, actively infected with, or recovered from COVID-19 were included in the dataset. Nearly every sample came with metadata listing a de-identified subject ID, COVID-19 status, age in years and sex. The samples were drawn from two sources: the first 160 participants of the ongoing ImmuneRACE study, and over 950 subjects contributed by 6 global collaborators. Where available, HLA class I and class II types were taken from metadata supplied by the sample provider and were not determined by assay-based typing.

The full study reports these points: How much clinical and demographic metadata was included differed by source and by participant, and the metadata was provided uncurated.

The cysteine opens and the phenylalanine closes a CDR3 of 14 amino acids. Left in the record is the CDR3 DNA by itself, 42 bases read in frame from the first base. CDR1 SGHRS and CDR2 YFSETQ were looked up in the germline V gene. The junction shows trimming of 2 bases on V and 2 bases on J, plus 10 bases between the germline ends. This clone was counted a single time. No cognate antigen has been identified for it. No quality values exist for individual bases; no much larger clone is one base distant. Whole blood was collected in K2EDTA tubes by collaborating institutions according to the institutions' own protocols. Collaborator samples were shipped for TCRbeta analysis as frozen whole blood, isolated PBMCs, or DNA extracted from either sample type. TCRbeta CDR3 regions were amplified from genomic DNA using the immunoSEQ Assay, a bias-controlled multiplex PCR. The original pipeline was this. Nucleated cell counts per sample were estimated from amplification of reference gene primers within the assay. Sequence reads were collapsed and filtered to measure the absolute abundance of every unique TCRbeta CDR3 rearrangement. For each sample, productive Simpson clonality was calculated as the square root of Simpson's diversity index across productive rearrangements. TCRdb carries this immuneACCESS record with in-frame sequences only. Its versions omit some clonotypes, under half of them owing to an unresolved V gene in the studies checked, with the rest unexplained. Clone size and the V and J calls come from that table; the DNA yielded D and trimming. The sample profile shows around 250,000 clones; around 87% of them were found once. The top ten constitute about 7.1% of the sample.

The receptor comes from a woman in her 70s with active or convalescent COVID-19. Sequenced material: peripheral blood. This sequence uses TRBV5-1 and TRBJ1-1; the D gene assignment is ambiguous. The DNA sequence reads TGCGCCAGCAGCTTTGGCAGGCTCAACACTGAAGCTTTCTTT. Its product reads: CASSFGRLNTEAFF. This CDR3, with the reference TRBV5-1 and TRBJ1-1 proteins standing in past its ends, gives the full variable domain KAGVTQTPRYLIKTRGQQVTLSCSPISGHRSVSWYQQTPGQGLQFLFEYFSETQRNKGNFPGRFSGRQFSNSRSEMNVSTLELGDSALYLCASSFGRLNTEAFFGQGTRLTVV.